Listed below are T cell receptor beta chains from one sample, sequenced in a study of blood T cell repertoires in COVID-19. Clones were sequenced by immunoSEQ multiplex PCR, and TCRdb holds only the in-frame ones, with some missing. This sample has 250,000 to 300,000 clones, with roughly 90% found just once. The sequenced sample was PBMCs or T cells enriched from blood (not recorded which). The source is a woman in her twenties or thirties who had recovered from COVID-19. The CDR3 runs from the conserved cysteine through the conserved F or W. The order of the fields is V gene, CDR3 length, clone size, D gene, J gene, CDR3 DNA, CDR3 protein. The D gene is left open where the match is weak. Not every row has a clone size; where given, it reads once, few, many or a size class.

>TRBV4-3|13|NA|NA|TRBJ2-2
TGCGCCAGCAGCCACAGGGGTTCCGGGGAGCTGTTTTTT
CASSHRGSGELFF
>TRBV3-1/TRBV3-2|16|NA|NA|TRBJ1-1
TGTGCCAGCAGCCAAGAGTTGGGGCAGGGGAACACTGAAGCTTTCTTT
CASSQELGQGNTEAFF
>TRBV28|16|NA|NA|TRBJ1-6
TGTGCCAGCAGTTTATCCACGAGCTCCTATAATTCACCCCTCCACTTT
CASSLSTSSYNSPLHF
>TRBV6-5|15|NA|NA|TRBJ2-7
TGTGCCAGCAGCCGAGATCCCGAACCCTCCTACGAGCAGTACTTC
CASSRDPEPSYEQYF
>TRBV6-2/TRBV6-3|13|NA|NA|TRBJ2-7
TGTGCCAGCAGTCTGGCCGGGAACTACGAGCAGTACTTC
CASSLAGNYEQYF
>TRBV7-9|15|NA|TRBD1|TRBJ1-4
TGTGCCAGCAGCTTGGGGGACAGAGAGTATGAAAAACTGTTTTTT
CASSLGDREYEKLFF
>TRBV3-1/TRBV3-2|18|NA|NA|TRBJ1-3
TGTGCCAGCAGCCAAGATACGGGGTCGAGGATCTCTGGAAACACCATATATTTT
CASSQDTGSRISGNTIYF
>TRBV19|13|NA|TRBD2|TRBJ2-5
TGTGCCAGTATACTAGCGTGGCAAGAGACCCAGTACTTC
CASILAWQETQYF
>TRBV28|16|NA|TRBD1|TRBJ1-3
TGTGCCAGCAGCAAGGACAGGGAAGGACGCGTCAACACCATATATTTT
CASSKDREGRVNTIYF
>TRBV4-1|15|NA|NA|TRBJ1-2
TGCGCCAGCAGCCAAGTGGGGGAGGGAGCGTATGGCTACACCTTC
CASSQVGEGAYGYTF
>TRBV7-2|15|NA|TRBD2|TRBJ2-5
TGTGCCAGCAGCTTAGGCGGGGGGACGGAAGAGACCCAGTACTTC
CASSLGGGTEETQYF
>TRBV7-2|18|once|TRBD2|TRBJ2-3
TGTGCCAGCAGCTTAGGGGGTGGTGCGGGAGGCCGCACAGATACGCAGTATTTT
CASSLGGGAGGRTDTQYF
>TRBV30|16|NA|NA|TRBJ2-1
TGTGCCTGGATGAACCTGCAGGTCCAAAGTGGCAATGAGCAGTTCTTC
CAWMNLQVQSGNEQFF
>TRBV18|15|NA|NA|TRBJ1-4
TGTGCCAGCTCCCTCGGAAAAGCGTCTAATGAAAAACTGTTTTTT
CASSLGKASNEKLFF
>TRBV5-8|13|few|TRBD1|TRBJ1-2
TGTGCCAGCAGCTTTACAGGGGGCGGTGGCTACACCTTC
CASSFTGGGGYTF
>TRBV10-2|14|few|TRBD2|TRBJ2-7
TGCGCCAGCAGTGTGCCGTGGCGGGAGTACGAGCAGTACTTC
CASSVPWREYEQYF
>TRBV11-2|12|NA|TRBD1|TRBJ1-6
TGTGCCAGCAGCTTAGGGACAGGGGCAACCGACTTT
CASSLGTGATDF
>TRBV11-3|16|NA|NA|TRBJ2-1
TGTGCCAGCAGCTTAGACCCCCCCGCTTACCTAGATGAGCAGTTCTTC
CASSLDPPAYLDEQFF
>TRBV14|12|NA|NA|TRBJ2-7
TGTGCCAGCAGACTAGGGTCAAGCGAGCAGTACTTC
CASRLGSSEQYF
>TRBV7-9|16|NA|NA|TRBJ1-3
TGTGCCAGCAGCTGGACTGGACAGCACTCTGGAAACACCATATATTTT
CASSWTGQHSGNTIYF
>TRBV9|13|NA|NA|TRBJ2-3
TGTGCCTGCAGCAGTACCCCCGCTAGAACGCAGTATTTT
CACSSTPARTQYF
>TRBV11-2|13|NA|NA|TRBJ2-1
TGTGCCAGCAGCTTAGGCGGGTACAATGAGCAGTTCTTC
CASSLGGYNEQFF
>TRBV30|13|NA|NA|TRBJ1-2
TGTGCCTGGAGTACCTCCGGGGGGTCTGGCTACACCTTC
CAWSTSGGSGYTF
>TRBV18|13|NA|TRBD1|TRBJ1-2
TGTGCCAGCTCACTCCGGGACAGGGCAGGCTACACCTTC
CASSLRDRAGYTF